This T cell receptor (beta chain) was recovered during a study of molecular identifiers for immune sequencing clone quantification. Findings of the study overall: Naive cells had under 1% of molecules in clones above 20 RNA copies, effectors over 97%.

The CDR3 extends over 13 amino acids. Germline CDR1 and CDR2: MNHNS and SASEGT. The bulk TCR libraries were made with methods described before and with listed TCR primers. TCRdb reprocessed the PCR reads with MiXCR, giving one entry per CDR3 protein. The table includes under 800,000 distinct CDR3 sequences, around 25% detected once. A remark on this clonotype: Its target is unknown. Compared with germline, one end of the junction differs, possibly owing to a read error.

Sequencing used naive CD8+ T cells from blood, with Jurkat cell RNA spiked in. Subset defined: FACS-sorted CD8+CD4-CCR7+CD45RA+ naive T cells. The chain joins TRBV6-1 to TRBJ1-2, with D unclear. The TCR was taken from a human donor in good health. Some libraries in this study had Jurkat cell RNA spiked in. The CDR3 DNA is TGTGCCAGCAGTGAAAGTACTAACAATGGCTACACCTTC. Translation gives CASSESTNNGYTF.